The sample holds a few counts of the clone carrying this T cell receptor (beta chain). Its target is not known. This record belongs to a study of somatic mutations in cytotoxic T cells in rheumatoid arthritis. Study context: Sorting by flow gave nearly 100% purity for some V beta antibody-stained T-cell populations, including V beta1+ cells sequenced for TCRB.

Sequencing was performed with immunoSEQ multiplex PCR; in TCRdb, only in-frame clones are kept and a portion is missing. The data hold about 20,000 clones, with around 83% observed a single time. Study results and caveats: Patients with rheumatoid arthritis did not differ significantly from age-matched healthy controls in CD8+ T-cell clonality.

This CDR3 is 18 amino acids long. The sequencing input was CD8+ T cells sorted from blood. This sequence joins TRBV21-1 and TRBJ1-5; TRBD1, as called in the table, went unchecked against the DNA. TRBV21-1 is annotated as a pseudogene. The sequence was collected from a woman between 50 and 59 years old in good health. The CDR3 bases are TGTGCCAGCAGCAAGAAAACCAGGCGTCCTTATAGCAATCAGCCCCAGCATTTT. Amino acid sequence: CASSKKTRRPYSNQPQHF.